The source of this TCR beta chain is a study of blood T cell repertoires in COVID-19. Original data processing: Estimation of nucleated cell counts was performed using reference gene primer amplification. Generated by immunoSEQ multiplex PCR, the TCRdb table keeps only in-frame clones and is missing some. D and trimming were read from the DNA, whereas the V and J calls and clone size are those reported in that table. The sample has fewer than 500,000 clones, roughly 88% seen once. Germline loops: CDR1 SGDLS, CDR2 YYNGEE. Trimming shortened V by 0 bases and J by 1 base, and 8 bases separated the two germline ends. CDR3 length equals 15 residues. Participants came from 24 US areas, aged about 18 to 89 years.

The sample comprised PBMCs or T cells enriched from blood (not recorded which). The chain has TRBV9 and TRBJ2-1, with a possible D match to TRBD1 (6 bases). This clonotype was sampled from a woman in her 30s with acute COVID-19. The CDR3 is CASSVGQGSYNEQFF. The DNA for the CDR3 is TGTGCCAGCAGCGTAGGTCAGGGGTCCTACAATGAGCAGTTCTTC. The full variable domain, its missing parts supplied by reference TRBV9 and TRBJ2-1, is DSGVTQTPKHLITATGQRVTLRCSPRSGDLSVYWYQQSLDQGLQFLIQYYNGEERAKGNILERFSAQQFPDLHSELNLSSLELGDSALYFCASSVGQGSYNEQFFGPGTRLTVL.